Each of the 21 T cell receptor beta chains below was sequenced from the same sample in a study of T cell clonotyping in hematopoietic cell transplantation. Clones were sequenced by immunoSEQ multiplex PCR, and TCRdb holds only the in-frame ones, with some missing. The data show approximately 17,000 clones, under 90% seen once. The sequencing sample was made of peripheral blood mononuclear cells. The receptors here all came from a man aged 50 to 59 in good health. Some clones in this sample may be carry-over from other donors' samples.

The rearrangement uses TRBV5-1 and TRBJ1-6; D gene ambiguous. Looked up from germline, CDR1 is SGHRS and CDR2 is YFSETQ. The CDR3 loop spans 15 amino acids. Trimming took 5 bases from V and 0 from J, leaving 9 bases between them. CDR3 nucleotides: TGCGCCAGCAGTCCCCGACACTCCTATAATTCACCCCTCCACTTT. The encoded protein is CASSPRHSYNSPLHF.

This chain joins TRBV20-1 and TRBJ1-4; D is uncertain. Germline CDR1 reads DFQATT; CDR2 reads SNEGSKA (reference sequence). The CDR3 is 11 amino acids. The CDR3 coding sequence is TGCCGGGCGGACCTAAATGAAAAACTGTTTTTT. It translates to CRADLNEKLFF.

Only one count was recorded for this clone. The rearrangement uses TRBV6-5 and TRBJ1-4; D remains ambiguous. The CDR3 runs 16 residues. The V end lost 2 bases, the J end lost 4 bases, and 14 bases lay between the germline ends. Germline CDR1 and CDR2: MNHEY and SVGAGI. For the CDR3, the DNA is TGTGCCAGCAGTTACGCCAGAGCTTGGGGTAATGAAAAACTGTTTTTT. The encoded protein is CASSYARAWGNEKLFF.

The chain carries TRBV2 and TRBJ1-5, with D possibly matching TRBD1 (5 bases). The CDR3 consists of 14 residues. Between the trimmed V and J ends, which lost 8 bases and 2 bases, there was a span of 13 bases. Germline CDR1 reads SNHLY; CDR2 reads FYNNEI. The CDR3 reads CASGAGNGNQPQHF. Written as DNA, the CDR3 is TGTGCCAGCGGGGCGGGGAATGGCAATCAGCCCCAGCATTTT.

The chain joins TRBV6-6 to TRBJ2-5; tentative D call: TRBD1 (7 bases). Germline CDR1 and CDR2: MNHNY and SVGAGI (reference sequence). CDR3 length: 15 amino acids. Trimming removed 5 bases from V and 5 bases from J, with 18 bases in between. The CDR3: CASSSQQGRLETQYF. The CDR3 bases are TGTGCCAGCAGTAGTCAACAGGGGAGGTTGGAGACCCAGTACTTC.

This chain joins TRBV28 and TRBJ1-2; TRBD1 is a possible D gene (6 bases). The CDR3 consists of 14 residues. CDR1 and CDR2 (germline): MDHEN, SYDVKM. Trimming cost V 3 bases and J 3 bases, with 11 bases left between them. CDR3 residues: CASSLLGAYYGYTF. The CDR3 DNA follows: TGTGCCAGCAGTTTGCTGGGGGCGTACTATGGCTACACCTTC.

The gene calls are TRBV7-2 and TRBJ2-7; D gene uncertain. The CDR3 spans 14 residues. Trimming took 0 bases from V and 0 from J, leaving 6 bases between them. Germline CDR1 reads SGHTA; CDR2 reads FQGNSA. The CDR3 coding sequence is TGTGCCAGCAGCTTAGCTGCCAGCTCCTACGAGCAGTACTTC. This sequence encodes CASSLAASSYEQYF.

V usage is TRBV7-9 and J usage is TRBJ1-2; TRBD1 matches at 8 bases. This CDR3 is 17 amino acids long. Germline CDR1 is SEHNR and CDR2 is FQNEAQ (reference sequence). The V gene end was trimmed by 2 bases and the J gene end by 4 bases; junction bases not matched to a gene: 12. CDR3 DNA sequence: TGTGCCAGCAGCTTAATCCGCCGGACAGGGAAGGGCTATGGCTACACCTTC. It yields the protein CASSLIRRTGKGYGYTF.

The V and J genes are TRBV30 and TRBJ2-7; TRBD1 agrees at 9 bases. Trimming removed 2 bases from V and 5 bases from J; junction bases left unmatched: 7. The CDR3 spans 14 residues. Germline V CDR1 and CDR2: GTSNPN, SVGIG (reference sequence). The CDR3 spells CAWSRDRGLNEQYF. Here the CDR3 DNA reads TGTGCCTGGAGTCGTGACAGGGGGTTAAACGAGCAGTACTTC.

V and J are TRBV29-1 and TRBJ1-2; D gene ambiguous. The V gene lost 5 bases and the J gene lost 1 base, with 5 bases spanning the gap. Germline assignment: CDR1 SQVTM and CDR2 ANQGSEA. The CDR3 spans 11 residues. DNA of the CDR3: TGCAGCGTTTCAGATAACTATGGCTACACCTTC. As protein: CSVSDNYGYTF.

The V gene is TRBV6-5, the J gene TRBJ2-3, with D unresolved. The CDR3 spans 13 residues. V was cut by 6 bases and J by 2 bases, with 9 bases left in between. Germline loops: CDR1 MNHEY, CDR2 SVGAGI. The CDR3: CASSSTTTDTQYF. The CDR3 coding sequence is TGTGCCAGCAGCAGTACAACCACAGATACGCAGTATTTT.

This chain joins TRBV9 and TRBJ1-2; maybe TRBD1 (6 bases). The CDR3 is made up of 12 amino acids. Trimming took off 4 bases at V and 11 bases at J, with 15 bases between the two ends. Germline values: CDR1 SGDLS, CDR2 YYNGEE. CDR3 loop: CASSPEEGDYTF. In DNA, the CDR3 is TGTGCCAGCAGCCCCGAAGAGGGGGATTACACCTTC.

Here the CDR3 reads CSARSYEQYF. The DNA for the CDR3 is TGCAGTGCTCGGTCGTACGAGCAGTACTTC. The rearrangement links TRBV20-1 to TRBJ2-7; D is undetermined. The CDR3 has 10 residues. Germline V gives CDR1 DFQATT, CDR2 SNEGSKA (reference sequence). Trimming took off 5 bases at V and 4 bases at J, with 6 bases between the two ends.

This chain uses TRBV4-1 with TRBJ2-7; D gene uncertain. Germline V gene sequence: CDR1 MGHRA, CDR2 YSYEKL. V dropped 0 bases and J dropped 0 bases, with 6 bases sitting between them. The CDR3 consists of 14 residues. CDR3 DNA: TGCGCCAGCAGCCAAGATCCGGGCTCCTACGAGCAGTACTTC. This sequence encodes CASSQDPGSYEQYF.

V is TRBV7-9 and J is TRBJ2-3; the D gene is possibly TRBD2 (5 bases). CDR1 and CDR2 from the germline V gene are SEHNR and FQNEAQ (reference sequence). Trimming cost V 0 bases and J 4 bases, with 11 bases left between them. The CDR3 spans 15 residues. CDR3 bases: TGTGCCAGCAGCTTAGCTAGCGCCGGTCCAGATACGCAGTATTTT. Translation gives CASSLASAGPDTQYF.

J is TRBJ2-7 and V is TRBV29-1, with 8 bases that match TRBD1. Losses at the gene ends were 5 bases for V and 0 bases for J; bases not matched to a gene: 3. CDR1 is SQVTM, CDR2 ANQGSEA, per germline. CDR3 length equals 13 residues. The CDR3 DNA reads TGCAGCGTTACAGGGGGGAGCTCCTACGAGCAGTACTTC. It encodes CSVTGGSSYEQYF.

V and J are TRBV28 and TRBJ2-7; no clear D. Looked up from germline, CDR1 is MDHEN and CDR2 is SYDVKM. This CDR3 comprises 14 residues. Trimming cost V 6 bases and J 2 bases, with 14 bases left between them. The CDR3 region is CASSPPSAAYEQYF. Here the CDR3 DNA reads TGTGCCAGCAGCCCGCCTTCGGCGGCCTACGAGCAGTACTTC.

The chain has TRBV28 and TRBJ1-3; tentatively, D is TRBD1 (5 bases). Germline V gives CDR1 MDHEN, CDR2 SYDVKM. Trimming took off 2 bases at V and 2 bases at J, with 10 bases between the two ends. This CDR3 is built from 15 residues. The DNA of the CDR3 is TGTGCCAGCAGTTTAACAGCAGGGCCTGGAAACACCATATATTTT. Protein sequence: CASSLTAGPGNTIYF.

The rearrangement uses TRBV9 and TRBJ1-6; D is unclear. The CDR3 consists of 14 residues. Looked up from germline, CDR1 is SGDLS and CDR2 is YYNGEE. Trimming took 5 bases from V and 2 from J, leaving 8 bases between them. CDR3 sequence reads: CASSPVPYNSPLHF. In DNA form, the CDR3 reads TGTGCCAGCAGTCCAGTGCCCTATAATTCACCCCTCCACTTT.

V usage is TRBV7-8 and J usage is TRBJ1-2; D uncertain. V gave up 1 base and J gave up 2 bases, with 11 bases separating them. The germline CDR1 and CDR2 sequences are SGHVS and FQNEAQ. CDR3 length: 15 amino acids. DNA for the CDR3: TGTGCCAGCAGCTTAGTTCTGGGAGGCAACTATGGCTACACCTTC. Its protein product is CASSLVLGGNYGYTF. The whole variable domain, remainder taken from reference TRBV7-8 and TRBJ1-2, is GAGVSQSPRYKVAKRGQDVALRCDPISGHVSLFWYQQALGQGPEFLTYFQNEAQLDKSGLPSDRFFAERPEGSVSTLKIQRTQQEDSAVYLCASSLVLGGNYGYTFGSGTRLTVV.

The chain combines TRBV20-1 with TRBJ1-1; D unclear. The germline V gene encodes CDR1 DFQATT and CDR2 SNEGSKA (reference sequence). The germline V and J ends were trimmed by 0 bases and 8 bases, with 7 bases remaining between them. This CDR3 is built from 11 residues. The CDR3 bases are TGCAGTGCTAGAGATCCTGGAGAAGCTTTCTTT. Translating it yields CSARDPGEAFF.